The rows below give T cell receptor beta chains drawn from one sample of a study of Graves' ophthalmopathy and Graves' hyperthyroidism. Using its own MiXCR run on the multiplex PCR reads, TCRdb lists one record per CDR3 protein. This sample has about 740,000 distinct CDR3 sequences; 40% occur once, and the top ten carry 44%. Sample: peripheral blood. The source is an adult man with Graves' ophthalmopathy. Each CDR3 is given with its conserved first and last residue. A D gene is named only where the DNA matches it firmly. Size is omitted from some rows. Given values are once, few, many or a class for expanded clones.

j_call	v_call	d_call	clone_size	cdr3_nt	cdr3_aa
TRBJ2-7	TRBV7-9	TRBD1	.	TGTGCCAGCAGCCGACGGGACAGGGGGACTCTCGAGCAGTACTTC	CASSRRDRGTLEQYF
TRBJ1-4	TRBV5-1	.	.	TGCGCCAGCAGCTCCAATGAAAAACTGTTTTTT	CASSSNEKLFF
TRBJ1-4	TRBV7-2	.	many	TGTGCCAGCAGCCGACAGCTTACAACTAATGAAAAACTGTTTTTT	CASSRQLTTNEKLFF
TRBJ2-7	TRBV28	.	.	TGTGCCAGCAGTTTAGGTGGACAGCTGACCTACGAGCAGTACTTC	CASSLGGQLTYEQYF
TRBJ2-2	TRBV25-1	.	.	TGTGCCAGCAGTTTCGGGCAGGGTAGGCGGGGGCACACCGGGGAGCTGTTTTTT	CASSFGQGRRGHTGELFF
TRBJ2-7	TRBV20-1	TRBD2	many	TGCAGTGCTCAGGGACTAGGGGACGAGCAGTACTTC	CSAQGLGDEQYF
TRBJ2-5	TRBV19	TRBD2	.	TGTGCCAGTAGTCCCCAAAGGAGCGGGACTAGCGGGAGAATGGGAGAGACCCAGTACTTC	CASSPQRSGTSGRMGETQYF
TRBJ2-6	TRBV25-1	.	.	TGTGCCAGCAGTTACTCCGTGGGCGGACCGAGCTCTGGGGCCAACGTCCTGACTTTC	CASSYSVGGPSSGANVLTF
TRBJ2-6	TRBV11-3	TRBD1	.	TGCGCCAGCAGCCGGGACAGGGGGCCAACAACACTGACTTTC	CASSRDRGPTTLTF
TRBJ1-3	TRBV7-3	.	few	TGTGCCAGCAGCCTAACGGACGGGGGAAACACCATATATTTT	CASSLTDGGNTIYF
TRBJ1-5	TRBV15	TRBD1	once	TGTGCCACCAGCAGGGGGGGACAGGCCGAGCAGCCCCAGCATTTT	CATSRGGQAEQPQHF
TRBJ1-2	TRBV10-2	.	.	TGCGCCAGCCAAGAAACGTCCGGCTATGGCTACACCTTC	CASQETSGYGYTF
TRBJ2-5	TRBV14	.	few	TGTGCCAGCAGCTACGGGATGATACAGGGTCAGTCGCAAGAGACCCAGTACTTC	CASSYGMIQGQSQETQYF
TRBJ1-5	TRBV19	TRBD1	many	TGTGCCAGTTGGGGGACAGGGTCACAGAGTCAGCCCCAGCATTTT	CASWGTGSQSQPQHF